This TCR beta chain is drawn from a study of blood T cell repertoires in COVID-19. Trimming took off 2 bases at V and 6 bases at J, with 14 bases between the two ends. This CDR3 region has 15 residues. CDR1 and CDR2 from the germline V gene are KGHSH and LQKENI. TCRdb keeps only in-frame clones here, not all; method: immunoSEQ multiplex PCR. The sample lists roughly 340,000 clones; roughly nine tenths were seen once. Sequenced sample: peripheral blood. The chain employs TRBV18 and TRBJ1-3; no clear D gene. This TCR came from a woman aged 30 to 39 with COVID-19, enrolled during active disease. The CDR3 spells CASSPDGGLLNTIYF. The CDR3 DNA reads TGTGCCAGCTCACCAGACGGAGGGCTCTTAAACACCATATATTTT.